What follows describes a single T cell receptor (beta chain). Its target is unknown. This record belongs to a study of T cell responses to AZD1222 COVID-19 vaccine. Findings and limits, study-wide: Donors in the cohort were predominantly white British and more often female, and clonal diversity was possibly underestimated. Once two AZD1222 doses were given, Spike-specific TCR breadth and depth went up.

CDR1 and CDR2 from the germline V gene are MDHEN and SYDVKM. V lost 0 bases to trimming and J lost 0 bases, with 6 bases between them. CDR3 size: 15 residues. Clones were sequenced by immunoSEQ multiplex PCR, and TCRdb holds only the in-frame ones, with some missing. The sample lists about 83,000 clones, 75% to 95% occurring once. The J gene is TRBJ1-3, the V gene TRBV28; no clear D. This receptor was obtained from an adult who received the AZD1222 COVID-19 vaccine. The material sequenced was peripheral blood, taken 28 days after the second AZD1222 dose. The DNA for the CDR3 is TGTGCCAGCAGTTTATGGATGAGCTCTGGAAACACCATATATTTT. Translating it yields CASSLWMSSGNTIYF. The whole variable domain, filled in from reference TRBV28 and TRBJ1-3, reads DVKVTQSSRYLVKRTGEKVFLECVQDMDHENMFWYRQDPGLGLRLIYFSYDVKMKEKGDIPEGYSVSREKKERFSLILESASTNQTSMYLCASSLWMSSGNTIYFGEGSWLTVV.